The rows below give T cell receptor beta chains drawn from one sample of a study of shared clonotypes between healthy human individuals. Assay used: immunoSEQ multiplex PCR; TCRdb lists only in-frame clones, some missing. The profile shows fewer than 1.4 million clones, 75% to 80% of them singletons. Material: memory CD4+ T cells from PBMCs. Receptors originate from a man between 18 and 29 years old in good health. Some clones in this sample may be carry-over from other donors' samples. CDR3s include the opening cysteine and the closing phenylalanine or tryptophan. The D gene is left open where the match is weak. Clone size, where shown, is once, few, many, or a class for clones that have expanded.

TRBD1	.	TRBV5-4	TRBJ2-7	CASSSGTGRQQYF	TGTGCCAGCAGCTCCGGGACAGGGAGGCAGCAGTACTTC
.	.	TRBV9	TRBJ2-5	CASSVGSSAETQYF	TGTGCCAGCAGCGTAGGCTCTAGCGCGGAGACCCAGTACTTC
.	few	TRBV28	TRBJ1-4	CASSEGNEKLFF	TGTGCCAGCAGTGAGGGAAATGAAAAACTGTTTTTT
.	.	TRBV29-1	TRBJ2-7	CSVESGTDYEQYF	TGCAGCGTTGAGTCAGGGACGGACTACGAGCAGTACTTC
.	.	TRBV6-1	TRBJ2-7	CASMEGLQGPREQYF	TGTGCCAGCATGGAAGGCCTCCAAGGGCCTCGCGAGCAGTACTTC
.	.	TRBV5-1	TRBJ2-1	CASSPADIEGEQFF	TGCGCCAGCAGCCCGGCGGACATAGAGGGCGAGCAGTTCTTC
.	.	TRBV5-1	TRBJ2-2	CASSLASIRPLTVGELFF	TGCGCCAGCAGCTTGGCCAGTATTAGGCCCCTAACCGTCGGGGAGCTGTTTTTT
TRBD1	.	TRBV5-1	TRBJ1-2	CASSWRDSLGYTF	TGCGCCAGCAGCTGGAGGGACAGTTTGGGGTACACCTTC
.	once	TRBV11-2	TRBJ2-7	CASSLVEGYEQYF	TGTGCCAGCAGCTTAGTAGAGGGATACGAGCAGTACTTC
TRBD1	.	TRBV2	TRBJ2-5	CASRDNRGREETQYF	TGTGCCAGCAGGGATAACAGGGGGCGGGAGGAGACCCAGTACTTC
TRBD1	few	TRBV5-4	TRBJ1-1	CASSLEQGARSREAFF	TGTGCCAGCAGCTTGGAGCAGGGGGCCAGGAGCCGTGAAGCTTTCTTT
TRBD1	.	TRBV19	TRBJ2-7	CASRTPLRQGQYEQYF	TGTGCCAGTAGGACACCCCTACGACAGGGCCAATACGAGCAGTACTTC
.	.	TRBV9	TRBJ2-5	CASSVGPGETQYF	TGTGCCAGCAGCGTAGGCCCCGGGGAGACCCAGTACTTC
.	many	TRBV6-1	TRBJ1-1	CASREDSEGTEAFF	TGTGCCAGCAGGGAAGACTCTGAAGGGACTGAAGCTTTCTTT
.	few	TRBV4-3	TRBJ1-2	CASSQDYRDDYGYTF	TGCGCCAGCAGCCAAGACTACAGGGACGACTATGGCTACACCTTC
.	.	TRBV28	TRBJ1-5	CATEGTIQPQHF	TGTGCCACGGAGGGGACTATTCAGCCCCAGCATTTT
.	.	TRBV5-4	TRBJ2-5	CASSPRGEETQYF	TGTGCCAGCAGCCCCAGGGGAGAAGAGACCCAGTACTTC
.	.	TRBV7-3	TRBJ1-2	CASSLNGLTASMDGYTF	TGTGCCAGCAGCTTAAACGGGTTGACTGCCTCAATGGATGGCTACACCTTC
TRBD1	.	TRBV27	TRBJ2-4	CASRPTPGGLGAKNIQYF	TGTGCCAGCAGGCCGACTCCAGGGGGCTTAGGGGCCAAAAACATTCAGTACTTC